The subject of this entry is one TCR beta chain. This record comes from a study of CD8 T cells in Susac syndrome. An input of about 0.45 to 1 ug of RNA was subjected to reverse transcription using random hexamers. The amplification used immunoSEQ multiplex PCR on TCR beta CDR3; it spanned 54 Vbeta and 13 Jbeta. TCRdb redid the calling of the immunoSEQ multiplex PCR reads with MiXCR, one entry per CDR3 protein. The data show fewer than 200,000 distinct CDR3 sequences, approximately 94% seen once. V was trimmed by 8 bases and J by 5 bases, leaving 8 bases between them. The length of the CDR3 is 10 residues. Germline V gene sequence: CDR1 DFQATT, CDR2 SNEGSKA (reference sequence).

Sequences were obtained from CD4+ T cells from PBMCs. The origin of this receptor is a human donor in good health. The V and J genes are TRBV20-1 and TRBJ2-3; D remains unclear. CDR3: CSPKEDTQYF. The DNA for the CDR3 is TGCAGTCCTAAGGAAGATACGCAGTATTTT.